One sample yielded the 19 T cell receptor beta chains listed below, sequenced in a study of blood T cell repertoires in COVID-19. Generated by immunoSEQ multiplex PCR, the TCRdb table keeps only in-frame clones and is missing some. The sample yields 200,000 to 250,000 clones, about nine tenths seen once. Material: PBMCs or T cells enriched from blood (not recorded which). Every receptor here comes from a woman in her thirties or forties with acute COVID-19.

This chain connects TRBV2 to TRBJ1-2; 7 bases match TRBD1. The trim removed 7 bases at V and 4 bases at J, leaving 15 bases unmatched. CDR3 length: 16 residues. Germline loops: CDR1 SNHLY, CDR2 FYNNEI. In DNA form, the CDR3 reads TGTGCCAGCAAAAGAACTTCGACAGGGCCCACCTATGGCTACACCTTC. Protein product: CASKRTSTGPTYGYTF.

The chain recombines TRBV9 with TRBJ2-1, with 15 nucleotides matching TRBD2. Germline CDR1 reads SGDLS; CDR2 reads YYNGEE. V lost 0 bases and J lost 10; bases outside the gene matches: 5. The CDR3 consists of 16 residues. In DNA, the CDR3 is TGTGCCAGCAGCGTAGAGGGACTAGCGGGGGGTGAGGAGCAGTTCTTC. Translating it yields CASSVEGLAGGEEQFF.

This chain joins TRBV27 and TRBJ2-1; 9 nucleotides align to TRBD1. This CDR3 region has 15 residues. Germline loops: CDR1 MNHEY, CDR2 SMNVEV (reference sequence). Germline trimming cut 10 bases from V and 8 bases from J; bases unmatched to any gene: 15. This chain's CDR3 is CATCTGTGNVDEQFF. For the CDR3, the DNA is TGTGCCACCTGCACCGGGACAGGGAATGTGGATGAGCAGTTCTTC.

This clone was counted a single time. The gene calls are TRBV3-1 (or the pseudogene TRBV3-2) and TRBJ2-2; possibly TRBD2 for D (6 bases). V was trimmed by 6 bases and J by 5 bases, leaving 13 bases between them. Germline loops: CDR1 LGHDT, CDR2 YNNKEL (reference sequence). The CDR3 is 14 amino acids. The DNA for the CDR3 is TGTGCCAGCAGAGGAGGGGTTCGGACCGGGGAGCTGTTTTTT. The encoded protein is CASRGGVRTGELFF.

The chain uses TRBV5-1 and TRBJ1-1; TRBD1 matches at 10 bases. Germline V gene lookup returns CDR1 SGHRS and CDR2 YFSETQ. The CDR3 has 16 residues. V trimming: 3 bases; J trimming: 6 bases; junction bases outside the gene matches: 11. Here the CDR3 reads CASSSTTGGSLAEAFF. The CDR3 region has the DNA TGCGCCAGCAGCTCAACGACAGGGGGCTCCCTCGCTGAAGCTTTCTTT.

CDR3 in DNA: TGTGCCTGGAGTGTCTTGTCGGCGATCTGGAAGGGGCAGGGCTACACCTTC. Its protein product is CAWSVLSAIWKGQGYTF. V usage is TRBV30 and J usage is TRBJ1-2; tentative D call: TRBD1 (5 bases). CDR1 is GTSNPN and CDR2 is SVGIG in the germline V gene (reference sequence). The CDR3 has 17 residues. Trimming cost V 0 bases and J 8 bases, with 25 bases left between them.

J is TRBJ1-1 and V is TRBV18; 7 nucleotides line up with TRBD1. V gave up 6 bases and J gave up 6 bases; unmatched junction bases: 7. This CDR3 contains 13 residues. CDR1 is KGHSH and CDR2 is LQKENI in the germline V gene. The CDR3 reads CASSLKQGSEAFF. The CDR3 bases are TGTGCCAGCTCCTTAAAACAGGGGTCTGAAGCTTTCTTT.

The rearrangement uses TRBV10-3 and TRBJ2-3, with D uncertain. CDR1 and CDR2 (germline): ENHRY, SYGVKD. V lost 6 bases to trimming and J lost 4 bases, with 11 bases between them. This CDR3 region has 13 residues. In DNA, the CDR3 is TGTGCCATCAGCAAAATGCAGGCAGATACGCAGTATTTT. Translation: CAISKMQADTQYF.

The CDR3, as DNA: TGTGCCAGCAGTTTGCGGCCGATCTATGGCTACACCTTC. Protein sequence: CASSLRPIYGYTF. V and J are TRBV27 and TRBJ1-2; no clear D gene. The germline gives CDR1 MNHEY, CDR2 SMNVEV (reference sequence). V lost 3 bases, J lost 4 bases, and 9 bases lay in between. CDR3 length: 13 amino acids.

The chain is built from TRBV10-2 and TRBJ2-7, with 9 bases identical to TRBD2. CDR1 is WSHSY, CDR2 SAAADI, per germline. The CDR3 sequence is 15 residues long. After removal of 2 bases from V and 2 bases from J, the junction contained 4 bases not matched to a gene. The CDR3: CASSEQRGATYEQYV. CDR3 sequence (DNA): TGCGCCAGCAGTGAGCAGCGGGGGGCCACCTACGAGCAGTACGTC.

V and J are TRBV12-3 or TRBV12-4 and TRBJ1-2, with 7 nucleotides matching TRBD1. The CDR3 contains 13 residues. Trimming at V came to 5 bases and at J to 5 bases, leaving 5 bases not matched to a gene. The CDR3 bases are TGTGCCAGCAGTCCGTCGACAGGGTATGGCTACACCTTC. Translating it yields CASSPSTGYGYTF.

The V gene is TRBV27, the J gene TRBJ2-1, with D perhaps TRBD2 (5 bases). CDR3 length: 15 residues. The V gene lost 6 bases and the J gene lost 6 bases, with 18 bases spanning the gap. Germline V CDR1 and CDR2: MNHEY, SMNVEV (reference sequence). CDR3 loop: CASSPGSGVGNEQFF. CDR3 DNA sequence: TGTGCCAGCAGCCCCGGATCCGGGGTGGGCAATGAGCAGTTCTTC.

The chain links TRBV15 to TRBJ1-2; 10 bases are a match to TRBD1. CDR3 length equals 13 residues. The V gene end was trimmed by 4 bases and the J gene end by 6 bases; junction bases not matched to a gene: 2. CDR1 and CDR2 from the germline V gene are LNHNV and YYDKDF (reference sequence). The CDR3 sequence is CATSTGTGDGYTF. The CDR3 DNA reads TGTGCCACCAGCACCGGGACAGGGGATGGCTACACCTTC. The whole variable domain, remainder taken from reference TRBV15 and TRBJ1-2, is DAMVIQNPRYQVTQFGKPVTLSCSQTLNHNVMYWYQQKSSQAPKLLFHYYDKDFNNEADTPDNFQSRRPNTSFCFLDIRSPGLGDTAMYLCATSTGTGDGYTFGSGTRLTVV.

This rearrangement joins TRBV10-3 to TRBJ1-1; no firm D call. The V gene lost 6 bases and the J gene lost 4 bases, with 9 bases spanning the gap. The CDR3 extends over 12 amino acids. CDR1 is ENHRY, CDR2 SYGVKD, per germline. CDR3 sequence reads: CAISQEGTEAFF. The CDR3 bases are TGTGCCATCAGCCAAGAGGGCACTGAAGCTTTCTTT.

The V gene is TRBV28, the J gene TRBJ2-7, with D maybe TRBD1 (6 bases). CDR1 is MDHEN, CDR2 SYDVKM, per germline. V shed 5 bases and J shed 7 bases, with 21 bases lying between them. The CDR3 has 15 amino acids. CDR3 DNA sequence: TGTGCCAGCAGTACCAAGAGACAGGCCCCAAGGGAGCAGTACTTC. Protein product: CASSTKRQAPREQYF. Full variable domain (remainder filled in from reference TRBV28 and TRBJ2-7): DVKVTQSSRYLVKRTGEKVFLECVQDMDHENMFWYRQDPGLGLRLIYFSYDVKMKEKGDIPEGYSVSREKKERFSLILESASTNQTSMYLCASSTKRQAPREQYFGPGTRLTVT.

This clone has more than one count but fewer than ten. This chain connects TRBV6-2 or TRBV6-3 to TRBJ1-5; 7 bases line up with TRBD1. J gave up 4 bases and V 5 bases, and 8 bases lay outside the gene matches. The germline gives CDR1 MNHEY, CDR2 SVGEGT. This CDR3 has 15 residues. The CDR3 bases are TGTGCCAGCAGTCAAAACAGGGGACCGAATCAGCCCCAGCATTTT. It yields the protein CASSQNRGPNQPQHF.

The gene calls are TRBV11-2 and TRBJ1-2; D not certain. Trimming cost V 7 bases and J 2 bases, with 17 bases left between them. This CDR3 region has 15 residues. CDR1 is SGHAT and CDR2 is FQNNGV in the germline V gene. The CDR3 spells CASNPISRVNYGYTF. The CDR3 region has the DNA TGTGCCAGCAACCCTATTTCTCGGGTGAACTATGGCTACACCTTC.

The CDR3 here is CASSGRTVQETQYF. CDR3 coding DNA: TGTGCCAGCAGTGGGCGGACAGTTCAAGAGACCCAGTACTTC. J is TRBJ2-5 and V is TRBV25-1; maybe TRBD1 (6 bases). CDR1 is MGHDK and CDR2 is SYGVNS in the germline V gene. This CDR3 comprises 14 residues. V lost 4 bases and J lost 2, with 11 bases in between.

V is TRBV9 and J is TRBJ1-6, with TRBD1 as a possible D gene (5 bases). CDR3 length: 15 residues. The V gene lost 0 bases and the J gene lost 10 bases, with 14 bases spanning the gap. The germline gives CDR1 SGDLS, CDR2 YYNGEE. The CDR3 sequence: CASSVAGQGGSPLHF. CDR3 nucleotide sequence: TGTGCCAGCAGCGTAGCCGGGCAGGGTGGCTCACCCCTCCACTTT.